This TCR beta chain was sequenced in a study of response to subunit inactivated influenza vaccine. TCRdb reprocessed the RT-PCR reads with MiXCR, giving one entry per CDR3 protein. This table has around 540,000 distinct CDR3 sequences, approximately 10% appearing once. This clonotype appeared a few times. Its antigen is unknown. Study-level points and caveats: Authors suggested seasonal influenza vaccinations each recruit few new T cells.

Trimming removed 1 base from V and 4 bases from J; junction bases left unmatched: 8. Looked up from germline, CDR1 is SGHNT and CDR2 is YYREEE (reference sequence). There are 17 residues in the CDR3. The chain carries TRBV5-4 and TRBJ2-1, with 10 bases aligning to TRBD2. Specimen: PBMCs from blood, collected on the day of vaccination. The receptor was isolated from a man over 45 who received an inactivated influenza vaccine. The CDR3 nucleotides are TGTGCCAGCAGCTTGAAAGTCCCTAGCGGGAGTTACAATGAGCAGTTCTTC. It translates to CASSLKVPSGSYNEQFF.